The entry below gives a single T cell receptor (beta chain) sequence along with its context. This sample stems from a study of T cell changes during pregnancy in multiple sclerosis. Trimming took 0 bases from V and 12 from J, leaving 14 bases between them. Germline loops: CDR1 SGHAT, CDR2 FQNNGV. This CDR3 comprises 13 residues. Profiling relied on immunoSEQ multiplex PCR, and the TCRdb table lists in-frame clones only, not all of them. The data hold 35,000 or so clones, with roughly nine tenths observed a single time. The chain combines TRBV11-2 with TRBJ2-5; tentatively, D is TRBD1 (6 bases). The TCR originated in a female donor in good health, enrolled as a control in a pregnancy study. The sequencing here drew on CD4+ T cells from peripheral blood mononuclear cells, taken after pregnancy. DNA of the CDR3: TGTGCCAGCAGCTTAGATCCAGGGGCAGGGAAGTACTTC. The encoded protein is CASSLDPGAGKYF.